These 9 T cell receptor beta chains share one sample of origin, sequenced in a study of T cells in Graves' hyperthyroidism and ophthalmopathy. The investigators amplified TCR beta CDR3 regions from RNA transcripts. TCR CDR3 underwent first-round RT-PCR with the HTBI primer set. TCRdb recomputed calls from the multiplex PCR reads with MiXCR, one row per CDR3 protein. The table lists under 300,000 distinct CDR3 sequences, approximately 15% of them singletons, with 13% in the top ten. The sample was blood. All receptors derive from a woman aged 40-49 years with Graves' hyperthyroidism that later progressed to Graves' ophthalmopathy.

This clonotype was seen ten or more times. The rearrangement joins TRBV27 to TRBJ1-6; no definite D call. The germline CDR1 and CDR2 sequences are MNHEY and SMNVEV (reference sequence). V lost 5 bases and J lost 13, with 12 bases in between. The CDR3 is made up of 12 amino acids. The CDR3 is CASSRKHDPLHF. CDR3 nucleotides: TGTGCCAGCAGTCGAAAACACGACCCCCTCCACTTT.

This clonotype was seen ten or more times. The V and J genes are TRBV27 and TRBJ2-5; no clear D. Deletions cut 10 bases from V and 3 bases from J, with 18 bases between. Germline assignment: CDR1 MNHEY and CDR2 SMNVEV (reference sequence). The CDR3 consists of 14 residues. CDR3 sequence: CATPVWSPKETQYF. In DNA, the CDR3 is TGTGCCACCCCGGTATGGAGTCCCAAAGAGACCCAGTACTTC.

Ten or more counts support this clonotype. The chain employs TRBV12-3 or TRBV12-4 and TRBJ2-4, with no clear D. The CDR3 has 14 residues. The germline V and J ends were trimmed by 5 bases and 7 bases, with 15 bases remaining between them. The chain's CDR3 is CASSPTGEWNIQYF. The CDR3 nucleotides are TGTGCCAGCAGTCCCACCGGCGAGTGGAACATTCAGTACTTC.

This clonotype was counted at least ten times. This rearrangement joins TRBV27 to TRBJ1-1; 8 nucleotides align to TRBD1. The CDR3 consists of 15 residues. Germline values: CDR1 MNHEY, CDR2 SMNVEV (reference sequence). V lost 0 bases to trimming and J lost 3 bases; unmatched junction nucleotides: 3. The CDR3 bases are TGTGCCAGCAGTTTATCGCGGACAGGGCACACTGAAGCTTTCTTT. This translates into CASSLSRTGHTEAFF.

The sample holds many counts of this clonotype. The V and J genes are TRBV29-1 and TRBJ2-1, with D perhaps matching TRBD2 (5 bases). V lost 0 bases, J lost 7 bases, and 7 bases lay in between. Looked up from germline, CDR1 is SQVTM and CDR2 is ANQGSEA. This CDR3 is 12 amino acids long. CDR3 in amino acids: CSVEERRNEQFF. The CDR3 nucleotides read TGCAGCGTTGAAGAGAGGAGGAATGAGCAGTTCTTC.

This clonotype appeared many times. The rearrangement uses TRBV12-3 or TRBV12-4 and TRBJ2-1; TRBD2 agrees at 9 bases. The CDR3 totals 15 residues. J was trimmed by 10 bases and V by 2 bases; bases with no gene match: 9. The CDR3 DNA sequence: TGTGCCAGCAGTTTACTAGCGGGAATGGATTACGAGCAGTTCTTC. Its protein is CASSLLAGMDYEQFF.

This clonotype was picked up many times. The rearrangement uses TRBV6-1 and TRBJ1-2, with D possibly being TRBD1 (5 bases). Per the germline V gene, CDR1 is MNHNS and CDR2 is SASEGT. Trimming took 3 bases from V and 5 from J, leaving 10 bases between them. The CDR3 is 13 residues long. CDR3 region: CASSEADKYGYTF. Here the CDR3 DNA reads TGTGCCAGCAGTGAGGCGGACAAGTATGGCTACACCTTC.

Many counts were recorded for this clonotype. V is TRBV5-1 and J is TRBJ1-1, with TRBD1 matching 8 bases. The CDR3 runs 15 residues. Per germline, CDR1 SGHRS and CDR2 YFSETQ. The trim removed 4 bases at V and 4 bases at J, leaving 9 bases unmatched. This chain's CDR3 is CASSIGQGVGTEAFF. In nucleotides, the CDR3 is TGCGCCAGCAGCATCGGACAGGGAGTGGGCACTGAAGCTTTCTTT. Combining the CDR3 with reference TRBV5-1 and TRBJ1-1 gives the whole variable domain KAGVTQTPRYLIKTRGQQVTLSCSPISGHRSVSWYQQTPGQGLQFLFEYFSETQRNKGNFPGRFSGRQFSNSRSEMNVSTLELGDSALYLCASSIGQGVGTEAFFGQGTRLTVV.

This clonotype was recorded many times. J is TRBJ2-2 and V is TRBV30; 7 positions match TRBD2. Germline V lookup: CDR1 GTSNPN, CDR2 SVGIG (reference sequence). This CDR3 has 15 residues. V was pared by 5 bases and J by 4 bases, with 10 bases of the junction left unmatched. CDR3: CAWAPLAGATGELFF. The CDR3 DNA reads TGTGCCTGGGCCCCCCTCGCGGGAGCCACCGGGGAGCTGTTTTTT.